This T cell receptor beta chain was recovered during a study of cytotoxic CD8 clonotypes in ibrutinib-treated CLL. Findings and limits, study-wide: Clonality rose at ibrutinib response, held steady in sustained remission, and fell toward baseline at progression. Public clonotypes proved infrequent, and on treatment they shrank or remained steady. Different sampling times were used for sustained-remission and progressing patients.

In regard to this clone: Its antigen is unidentified.

Trimming stripped 3 bases from V and 5 bases from J, with 17 bases between. Per germline, CDR1 SEHNR and CDR2 FQNEAQ (reference sequence). The CDR3 sequence is 15 residues long. Frozen PBMC stocks contributed around 1.9 micrograms of genomic DNA to the TCR beta libraries. Libraries were prepared by immunoSEQ multiplex PCR; TCRdb keeps only in-frame clonotypes and omits some of them. The repertoire has more than 110,000 clones, approximately 89% of them found once; the top ten carry roughly a tenth. The genes are TRBV7-9 and TRBJ2-7; TRBD2 might be the D (5 bases). The sequence was obtained from a human donor with chronic lymphocytic leukemia. This specimen was PBMCs, taken after 12 months of ibrutinib treatment. CDR3 coding DNA: TGTGCCAGCAGCTTCGTGACCCCCCCGGGGAACGAGCAGTACTTC. This sequence encodes CASSFVTPPGNEQYF.